What follows describes a single T cell receptor (beta chain). The data were taken from a study of response to subunit inactivated influenza vaccine. TCRdb re-called the RT-PCR reads with MiXCR, one entry per CDR3 protein. The repertoire includes around 760,000 distinct CDR3 sequences, approximately 15% of them detected once, and around 6.5% sits in the top ten. This CDR3 has 14 amino acids. Trimming shortened V by 0 bases and J by 4 bases, and 9 bases separated the two germline ends. Germline-derived CDR1 and CDR2 are SGHRS and YFSETQ. The source material was PBMCs from blood, sampled approximately 15 days before vaccination. This chain uses TRBV5-1 with TRBJ2-3; possible D gene TRBD2, 5 bases. The origin of this receptor is a man aged 45-60 years who received an inactivated influenza vaccine. Written as DNA, the CDR3 is TGCGCCAGCAGCTTGGATCCGGGATCAGATACGCAGTATTTT. Encoded protein: CASSLDPGSDTQYF.